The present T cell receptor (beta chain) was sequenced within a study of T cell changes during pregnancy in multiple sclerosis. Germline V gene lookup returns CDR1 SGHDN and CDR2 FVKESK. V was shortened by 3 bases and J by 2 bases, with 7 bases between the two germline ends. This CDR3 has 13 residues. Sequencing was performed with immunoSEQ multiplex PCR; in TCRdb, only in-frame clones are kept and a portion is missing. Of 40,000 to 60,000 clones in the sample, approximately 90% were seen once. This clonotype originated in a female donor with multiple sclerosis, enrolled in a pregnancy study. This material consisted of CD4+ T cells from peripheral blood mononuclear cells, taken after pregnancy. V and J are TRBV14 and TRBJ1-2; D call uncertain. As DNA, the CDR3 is TGTGCCAGCAGCCACACAAGAAACTATGGCTACACCTTC. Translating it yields CASSHTRNYGYTF.